The 7 T cell receptor beta chains given below trace back to one sample, sequenced in a study of PD-1 blockade in mismatch repair-deficient tumors. Produced via immunoSEQ multiplex PCR; TCRdb's table is partial and in-frame only. The repertoire includes about 100,000 clones, 82% of them detected once, and about 6.3% sits in the top ten. The sample was peripheral blood, taken approximately 35 weeks after starting pembrolizumab. The receptors were gathered from an adult with mismatch repair-deficient cancer.

The V and J genes are TRBV10-3 and TRBJ2-1, with unresolved D. From germline, CDR1 is ENHRY and CDR2 SYGVKD. The CDR3 runs 12 residues. Trimming pared 8 bases from V and 0 bases from J, leaving 5 bases between. CDR3 coding DNA: TGTGCCATCCGTAGCTCCTACAATGAGCAGTTCTTC. Its protein is CAIRSSYNEQFF.

The rearrangement uses TRBV5-4 and TRBJ1-1; D gene unclear. Germline values: CDR1 SGHNT, CDR2 YYREEE (reference sequence). Trimming stripped 2 bases from V and 0 bases from J, with 8 bases between. The CDR3 runs 14 residues. Written as DNA, the CDR3 is TGTGCCAGCAGCTTACAACGCATGAACACTGAAGCTTTCTTT. It codes for CASSLQRMNTEAFF. Together with reference TRBV5-4 and TRBJ1-1, the CDR3 gives the full variable domain: ETGVTQSPTHLIKTRGQQVTLRCSSQSGHNTVSWYQQALGQGPQFIFQYYREEENGRGNFPPRFSGLQFPNYSSELNVNALELDDSALYLCASSLQRMNTEAFFGQGTRLTVV.

This clone was detected once. The rearrangement joins TRBV23-1 to TRBJ2-5, with a tentative D call TRBD1 (6 bases). TRBV23-1 is classed as an ORF, of uncertain function. There are 16 residues in the CDR3. The V end was cut by 0 bases, the J end by 4 bases, with 15 bases between. CDR3 bases: TGCGCCAGCAGTCAATCTGGGGGCTGGATTTTAGAGACCCAGTACTTC. Protein product: CASSQSGGWILETQYF.

The chain links TRBV6-5 to TRBJ1-1; TRBD1 matches at 10 bases. J was trimmed by 6 bases and V by 4 bases; bases with no gene match: 2. Germline-derived CDR1 and CDR2 are MNHEY and SVGAGI. The CDR3 length is 13 residues. CDR3 sequence: CASSSGQGAEAFF. For the CDR3, the DNA is TGTGCCAGCAGTTCAGGACAGGGGGCTGAAGCTTTCTTT.

This clone was counted only a few times. This chain joins TRBV19 and TRBJ1-1; 7 positions match TRBD1. From germline, CDR1 is LNHDA and CDR2 SQIVND (reference sequence). V shed 6 bases, J shed 10 bases, and the junction held 8 bases outside the gene matches. The CDR3 totals 12 residues. The CDR3 loop reads CASRDRAWGAFF. Written as DNA, the CDR3 is TGTGCCAGTAGAGACAGGGCTTGGGGAGCTTTCTTT.

The V and J genes are TRBV29-1 and TRBJ1-2; D uncertain. This CDR3 is built from 9 residues. The V end was cut by 4 bases, the J end by 8 bases, with 5 bases between. Per germline, CDR1 SQVTM and CDR2 ANQGSEA. The CDR3 DNA follows: TGCAGCGTTGCGGAGGGCTACACCTTC. Protein: CSVAEGYTF. The full variable domain, rest sourced from reference TRBV29-1 and TRBJ1-2, is SAVISQKPSRDICQRGTSLTIQCQVDSQVTMMFWYRQQPGQSLTLIATANQGSEATYESGFVIDKFPISRPNLTFSTLTVSNMSPEDSSIYLCSVAEGYTFGSGTRLTVV.

This chain uses TRBV10-2 with TRBJ2-3; no clear D. This CDR3 spans 16 amino acids. V lost 3 bases and J 0 bases, leaving 13 bases between the germline ends. CDR1 and CDR2 (germline): WSHSY, SAAADI. The CDR3: CASSDQTRKSTDTQYF. CDR3 DNA: TGCGCCAGCAGTGACCAGACCAGAAAGAGCACAGATACGCAGTATTTT.